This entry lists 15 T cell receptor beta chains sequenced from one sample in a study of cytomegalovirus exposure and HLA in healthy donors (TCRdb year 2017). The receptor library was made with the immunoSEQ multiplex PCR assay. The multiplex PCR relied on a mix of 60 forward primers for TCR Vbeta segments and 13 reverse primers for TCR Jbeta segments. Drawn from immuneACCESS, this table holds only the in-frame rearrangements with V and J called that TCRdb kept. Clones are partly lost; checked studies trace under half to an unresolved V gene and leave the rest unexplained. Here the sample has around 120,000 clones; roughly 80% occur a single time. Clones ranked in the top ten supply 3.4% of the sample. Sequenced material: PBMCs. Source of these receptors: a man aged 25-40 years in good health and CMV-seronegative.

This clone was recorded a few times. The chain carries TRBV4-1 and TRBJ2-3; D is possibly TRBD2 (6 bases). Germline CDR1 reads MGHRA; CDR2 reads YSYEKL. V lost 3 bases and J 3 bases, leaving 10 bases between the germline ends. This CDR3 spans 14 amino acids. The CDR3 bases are TGCGCCAGCAGCCAGCGTCGGGGGACAGATACGCAGTATTTT. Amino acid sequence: CASSQRRGTDTQYF.

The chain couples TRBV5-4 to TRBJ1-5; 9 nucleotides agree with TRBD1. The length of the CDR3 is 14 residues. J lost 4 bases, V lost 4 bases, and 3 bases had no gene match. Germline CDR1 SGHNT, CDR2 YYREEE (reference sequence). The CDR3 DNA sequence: TGTGCCAGCAGCAAAGGACAGGGGAATCAGCCCCAGCATTTT. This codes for CASSKGQGNQPQHF.

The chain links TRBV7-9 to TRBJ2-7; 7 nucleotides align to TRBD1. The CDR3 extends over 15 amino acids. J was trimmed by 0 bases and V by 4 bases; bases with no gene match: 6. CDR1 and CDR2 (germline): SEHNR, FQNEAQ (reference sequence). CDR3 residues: CASSSGTVSSYEQYF. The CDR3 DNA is TGTGCCAGCAGCTCCGGGACAGTCAGCTCCTACGAGCAGTACTTC. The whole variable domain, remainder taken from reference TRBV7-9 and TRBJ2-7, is DTGVSQNPRHKITKRGQNVTFRCDPISEHNRLYWYRQTLGQGPEFLTYFQNEAQLEKSRLLSDRFSAERPKGSFSTLEIQRTEQGDSAMYLCASSSGTVSSYEQYFGPGTRLTVT.

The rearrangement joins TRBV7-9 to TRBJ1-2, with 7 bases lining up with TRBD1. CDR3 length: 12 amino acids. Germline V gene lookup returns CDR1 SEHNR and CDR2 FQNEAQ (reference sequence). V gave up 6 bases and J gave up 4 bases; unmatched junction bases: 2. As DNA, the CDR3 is TGTGCCAGCAGTACAGGGGTCTATGGCTACACCTTC. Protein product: CASSTGVYGYTF. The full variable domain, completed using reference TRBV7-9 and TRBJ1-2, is DTGVSQNPRHKITKRGQNVTFRCDPISEHNRLYWYRQTLGQGPEFLTYFQNEAQLEKSRLLSDRFSAERPKGSFSTLEIQRTEQGDSAMYLCASSTGVYGYTFGSGTRLTVV.

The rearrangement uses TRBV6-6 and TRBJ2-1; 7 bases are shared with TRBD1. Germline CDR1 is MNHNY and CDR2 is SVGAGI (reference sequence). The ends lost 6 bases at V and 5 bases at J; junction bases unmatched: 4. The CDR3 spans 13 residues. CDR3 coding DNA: TGTGCCAGCAGAGACGGGACAGACAATGAGCAGTTCTTC. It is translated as CASRDGTDNEQFF.

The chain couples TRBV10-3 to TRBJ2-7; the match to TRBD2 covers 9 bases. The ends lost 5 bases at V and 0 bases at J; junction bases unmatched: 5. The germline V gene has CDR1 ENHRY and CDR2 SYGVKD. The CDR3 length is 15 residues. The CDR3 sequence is CAISNGTSSSYEQYF. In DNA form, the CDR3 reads TGTGCCATCAGTAACGGGACTAGCAGCTCCTACGAGCAGTACTTC.

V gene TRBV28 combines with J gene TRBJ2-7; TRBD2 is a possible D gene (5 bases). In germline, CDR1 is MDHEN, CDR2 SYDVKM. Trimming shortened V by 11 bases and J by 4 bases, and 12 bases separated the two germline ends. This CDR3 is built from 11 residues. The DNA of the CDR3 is TGTGCCGGAGGCGGAGCATACGAGCAGTACTTC. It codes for CAGGGAYEQYF.

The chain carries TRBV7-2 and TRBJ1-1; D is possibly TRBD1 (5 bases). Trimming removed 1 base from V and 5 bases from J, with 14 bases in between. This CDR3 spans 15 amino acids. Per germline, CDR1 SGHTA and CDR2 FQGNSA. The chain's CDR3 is CASSLGQLIRTEAFF. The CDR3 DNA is TGTGCCAGCAGCTTAGGACAGTTAATAAGGACTGAAGCTTTCTTT.

The CDR3 sequence is CASRHRGINEKLFF. CDR3 nucleotides: TGTGCCAGCAGGCACAGGGGGATTAATGAAAAACTGTTTTTT. The V call is TRBV25-1, the J call TRBJ1-4; TRBD1 matches 8 bases. CDR1 is MGHDK and CDR2 is SYGVNS in the germline V gene. With 6 bases clipped from V and 4 bases from J, the junction kept 4 bases outside the gene matches. The CDR3 covers 14 residues.

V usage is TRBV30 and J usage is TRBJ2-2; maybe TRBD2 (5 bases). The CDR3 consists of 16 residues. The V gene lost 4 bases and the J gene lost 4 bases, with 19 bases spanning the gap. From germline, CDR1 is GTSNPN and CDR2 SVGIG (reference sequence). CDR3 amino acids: CAWTVRGRVATGELFF. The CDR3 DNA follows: TGTGCCTGGACCGTACGGGGAAGGGTGGCCACCGGGGAGCTGTTTTTT.

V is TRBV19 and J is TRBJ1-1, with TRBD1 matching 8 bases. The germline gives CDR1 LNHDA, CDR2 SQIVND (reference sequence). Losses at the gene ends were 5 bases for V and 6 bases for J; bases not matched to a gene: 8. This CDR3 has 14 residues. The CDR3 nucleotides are TGTGCCAGTAGTTCACGACAGGGGAGATCTGAAGCTTTCTTT. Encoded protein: CASSSRQGRSEAFF.

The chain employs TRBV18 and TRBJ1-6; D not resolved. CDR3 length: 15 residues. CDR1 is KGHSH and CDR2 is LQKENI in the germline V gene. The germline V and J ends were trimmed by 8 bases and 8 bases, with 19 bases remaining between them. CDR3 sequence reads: CASRREVTPYSPLHF. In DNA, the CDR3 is TGTGCCAGCCGACGCGAGGTGACCCCATATTCACCCCTCCACTTT.

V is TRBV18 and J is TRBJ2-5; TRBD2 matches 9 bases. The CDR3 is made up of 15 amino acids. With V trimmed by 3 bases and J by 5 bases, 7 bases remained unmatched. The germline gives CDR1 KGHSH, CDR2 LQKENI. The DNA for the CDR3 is TGTGCCAGCTCACCTGGTAGCGGGGGAGGCGAGACCCAGTACTTC. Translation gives CASSPGSGGGETQYF.

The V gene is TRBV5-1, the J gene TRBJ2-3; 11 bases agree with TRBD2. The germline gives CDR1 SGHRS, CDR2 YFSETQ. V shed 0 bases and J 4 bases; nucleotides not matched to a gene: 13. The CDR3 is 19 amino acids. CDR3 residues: CASSLAFTSGSKFPDTQYF. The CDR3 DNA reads TGCGCCAGCAGCTTGGCATTTACTAGCGGGAGCAAGTTCCCAGATACGCAGTATTTT.

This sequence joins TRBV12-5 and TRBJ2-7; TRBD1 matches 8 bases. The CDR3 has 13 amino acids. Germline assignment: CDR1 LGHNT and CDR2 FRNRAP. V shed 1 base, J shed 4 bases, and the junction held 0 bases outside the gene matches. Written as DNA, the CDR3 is TGTGCTAGTGGTTTGGGACAGGGGTACGAGCAGTACTTC. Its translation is CASGLGQGYEQYF.